The 8 T cell receptor beta chains listed next were all sequenced from one sample in a study of cytomegalovirus exposure and HLA in healthy donors. Primers included in the PCR were 60 Vbeta and 13 Jbeta primers. Generated by immunoSEQ multiplex PCR, the TCRdb table keeps only in-frame clones and is missing some. The data show roughly 100,000 clones, 78% seen once. Sample: PBMCs. The source of these receptors is a woman aged 40 to 50 in good health and CMV-seronegative.

The chain joins TRBV19 to TRBJ2-2; D remains unclear. Germline V gives CDR1 LNHDA, CDR2 SQIVND (reference sequence). V lost 3 bases, J lost 6 bases, and 5 bases lay in between. The CDR3 is 12 residues long. This chain's CDR3 is CASSIMSGELFF. The CDR3 nucleotides are TGTGCCAGTAGTATTATGTCCGGGGAGCTGTTTTTT.

V and J are TRBV6-1 and TRBJ2-7; 7 bases fit TRBD2. V gave up 3 bases and J gave up 2 bases; unmatched junction bases: 7. Germline V gene lookup returns CDR1 MNHNS and CDR2 SASEGT. CDR3 length: 15 amino acids. The CDR3 DNA reads TGTGCCAGCAGTGAGGTCTTAGCGGGTGCCTACGAGCAGTACTTC. Protein product: CASSEVLAGAYEQYF.

The J gene is TRBJ2-7, the V gene TRBV7-9, with D possibly TRBD2 on 6 matching bases. Germline CDR1 SEHNR, CDR2 FQNEAQ (reference sequence). Trimming stripped 1 base from V and 2 bases from J, with 9 bases between. The CDR3 loop spans 14 amino acids. The CDR3 reads CASSLGGGTYEQYF. For the CDR3, the DNA is TGTGCCAGCAGCTTAGGCGGCGGGACCTACGAGCAGTACTTC.

This chain links TRBV2 with TRBJ2-5, with TRBD2 as a possible D gene (5 bases). Germline values: CDR1 SNHLY, CDR2 FYNNEI. CDR3 size: 16 residues. V shed 5 bases and J shed 4 bases, with 20 bases lying between them. CDR3 residues: CASSPDRGLLGETQYF. DNA of the CDR3: TGTGCCAGCAGTCCTGACCGCGGGTTGTTGGGAGAGACCCAGTACTTC.

The V call is TRBV28, the J call TRBJ2-5; 8 bases agree with TRBD2. With 6 bases clipped from V and 3 bases from J, the junction kept 21 bases outside the gene matches. The germline gives CDR1 MDHEN, CDR2 SYDVKM. This CDR3 region has 19 residues. The CDR3 DNA follows: TGTGCCAGCAGCCGATTTCTTGGCCTTACTAGCGGCGGTAAAGAGACCCAGTACTTC. Amino acids: CASSRFLGLTSGGKETQYF.

The table lists this clone with a few counts. This chain connects TRBV7-9 to TRBJ2-5; TRBD2 might be the D (5 bases). Looked up from germline, CDR1 is SEHNR and CDR2 is FQNEAQ (reference sequence). Trimming took off 6 bases at V and 5 bases at J, with 19 bases between the two ends. The CDR3 extends over 15 amino acids. The CDR3 spells CASSLTVGGHETQYF. CDR3 DNA: TGTGCCAGCAGTCTTACAGTAGGCGGGCACGAGACCCAGTACTTC.

The chain uses TRBV19 and TRBJ2-4; 7 nucleotides line up with TRBD1. After removal of 3 bases from V and 3 bases from J, the junction contained 8 bases not matched to a gene. This CDR3 has 16 residues. CDR1 and CDR2 (germline): LNHDA, SQIVND (reference sequence). The CDR3 region has the DNA TGTGCCAGTAGTATCAGGACCACAGGGGACAAAAACATTCAGTACTTC. Translating it yields CASSIRTTGDKNIQYF.

This clone was counted once. The rearrangement joins TRBV5-1 to TRBJ2-3; D perhaps matches TRBD2 (5 bases). Trimming removed 0 bases from V and 5 bases from J, with 10 bases in between. The CDR3 is 14 amino acids. Germline CDR1 reads SGHRS; CDR2 reads YFSETQ. The chain's CDR3 is CASSLGIEGDTQYF. DNA for the CDR3: TGCGCCAGCAGCTTGGGAATCGAGGGAGATACGCAGTATTTT. Variable domain in full (rest from reference TRBV5-1 and TRBJ2-3): KAGVTQTPRYLIKTRGQQVTLSCSPISGHRSVSWYQQTPGQGLQFLFEYFSETQRNKGNFPGRFSGRQFSNSRSEMNVSTLELGDSALYLCASSLGIEGDTQYFGPGTRLTVL.